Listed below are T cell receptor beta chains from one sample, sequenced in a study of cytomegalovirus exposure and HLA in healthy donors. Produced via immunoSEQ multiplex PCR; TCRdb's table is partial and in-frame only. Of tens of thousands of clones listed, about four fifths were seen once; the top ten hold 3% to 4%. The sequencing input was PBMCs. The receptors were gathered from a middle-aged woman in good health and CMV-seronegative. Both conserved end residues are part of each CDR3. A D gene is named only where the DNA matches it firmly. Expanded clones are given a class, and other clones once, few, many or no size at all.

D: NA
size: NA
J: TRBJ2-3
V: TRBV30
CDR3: CAWLMGRGTDTQYF
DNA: TGTGCCTGGTTGATGGGCAGGGGTACAGATACGCAGTATTTT

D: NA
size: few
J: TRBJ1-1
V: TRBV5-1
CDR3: CASSLDGRKNTEAFF
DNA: TGCGCCAGCAGCTTGGACGGGAGAAAGAACACTGAAGCTTTCTTT

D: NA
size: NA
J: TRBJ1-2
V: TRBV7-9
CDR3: CASSSSGITNYGYTF
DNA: TGTGCCAGCAGCTCCTCAGGGATAACTAACTATGGCTACACCTTC

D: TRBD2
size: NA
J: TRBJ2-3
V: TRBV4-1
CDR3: CASSQLIRTSGGQGTQYF
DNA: TGCGCCAGCAGCCAATTGATAAGGACTAGCGGGGGGCAAGGTACGCAGTATTTT

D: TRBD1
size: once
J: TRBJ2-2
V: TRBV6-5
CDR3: CASSYGTGVTTGELFF
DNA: TGTGCCAGCAGTTACGGGACAGGGGTTACCACCGGGGAGCTGTTTTTT

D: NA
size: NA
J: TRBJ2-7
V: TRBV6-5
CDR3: CASSLTGNSYEQYF
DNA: TGTGCCAGCAGCCTGACGGGGAACTCCTACGAGCAGTACTTC

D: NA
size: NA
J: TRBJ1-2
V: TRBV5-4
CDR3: CASSLVQNYGYTF
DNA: TGTGCCAGCAGCTTGGTCCAGAACTATGGCTACACCTTC

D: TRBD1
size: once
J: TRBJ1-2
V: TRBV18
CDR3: CASSPSQNRGYYGYTF
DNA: TGTGCCAGCTCACCAAGCCAAAACAGGGGGTACTATGGCTACACCTTC

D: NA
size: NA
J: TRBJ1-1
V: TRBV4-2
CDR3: CASSQVGQSIEAFF
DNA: TGTGCCAGCAGCCAAGTAGGACAGTCCATTGAAGCTTTCTTT

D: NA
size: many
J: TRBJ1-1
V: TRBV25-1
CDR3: CASSAGGANTEAFF
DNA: TGTGCCAGCAGTGCTGGAGGCGCCAACACTGAAGCTTTCTTT

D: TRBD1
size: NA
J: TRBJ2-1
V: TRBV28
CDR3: CASMVSGGSTNEQFF
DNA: TGTGCCAGCATGGTTTCAGGGGGAAGTACCAATGAGCAGTTCTTC

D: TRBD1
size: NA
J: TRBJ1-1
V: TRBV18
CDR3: CASSASGGTEAFF
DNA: TGTGCCAGCTCCGCTTCAGGGGGCACTGAAGCTTTCTTT

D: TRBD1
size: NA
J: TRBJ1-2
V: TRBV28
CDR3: CASSRTGAVYGYTF
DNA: TGTGCCAGCAGCCGGACAGGGGCCGTCTATGGCTACACCTTC

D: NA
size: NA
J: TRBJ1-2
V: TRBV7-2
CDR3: CASSPDSPSTGYTF
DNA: TGTGCCAGCAGCCCCGACAGTCCATCGACTGGCTACACCTTC

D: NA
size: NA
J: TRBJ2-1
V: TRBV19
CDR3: CASSLGRGNEQFF
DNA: TGTGCCAGTAGTCTGGGCAGGGGCAATGAGCAGTTCTTC